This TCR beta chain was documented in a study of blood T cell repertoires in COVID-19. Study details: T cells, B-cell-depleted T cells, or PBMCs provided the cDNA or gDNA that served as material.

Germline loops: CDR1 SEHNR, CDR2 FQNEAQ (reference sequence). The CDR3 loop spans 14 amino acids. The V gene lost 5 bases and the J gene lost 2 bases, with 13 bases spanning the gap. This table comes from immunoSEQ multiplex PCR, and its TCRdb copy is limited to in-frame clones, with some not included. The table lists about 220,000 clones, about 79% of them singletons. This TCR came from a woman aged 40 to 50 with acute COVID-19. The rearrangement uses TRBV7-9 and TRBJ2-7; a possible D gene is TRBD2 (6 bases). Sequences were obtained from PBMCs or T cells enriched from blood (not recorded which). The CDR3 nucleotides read TGTGCCAGCAGCCGGTCGGGACTTGCCTACGAGCAGTACTTC. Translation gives CASSRSGLAYEQYF. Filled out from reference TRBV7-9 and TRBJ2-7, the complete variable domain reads DTGVSQNPRHKITKRGQNVTFRCDPISEHNRLYWYRQTLGQGPEFLTYFQNEAQLEKSRLLSDRFSAERPKGSFSTLEIQRTEQGDSAMYLCASSRSGLAYEQYFGPGTRLTVT.